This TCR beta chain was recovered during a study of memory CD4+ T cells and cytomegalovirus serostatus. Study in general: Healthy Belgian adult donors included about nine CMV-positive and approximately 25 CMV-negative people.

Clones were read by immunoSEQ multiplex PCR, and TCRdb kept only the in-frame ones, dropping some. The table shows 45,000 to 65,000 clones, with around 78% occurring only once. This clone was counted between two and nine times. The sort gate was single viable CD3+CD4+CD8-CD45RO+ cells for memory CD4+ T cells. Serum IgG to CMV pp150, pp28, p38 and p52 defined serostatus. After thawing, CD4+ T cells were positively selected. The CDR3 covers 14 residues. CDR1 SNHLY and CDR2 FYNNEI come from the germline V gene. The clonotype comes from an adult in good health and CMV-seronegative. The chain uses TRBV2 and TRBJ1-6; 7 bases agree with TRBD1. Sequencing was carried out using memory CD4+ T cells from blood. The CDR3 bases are TGTGCAGGCAAGGGGGCAGGGGCTAATTCACCCCTCCACTTT. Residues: CAGKGAGANSPLHF.